These 10 T cell receptor beta chains share one sample of origin, sequenced in a study of T-cell memory formation after mild COVID-19. In TCRdb, the 5' RACE reads were re-called with MiXCR into one record per CDR3 protein. This sample has about 430,000 distinct CDR3 sequences; under 20% occur once, and the top ten carry about 22%. The sample consisted of PBMCs or a T cell subset sorted from them (not recorded which). These TCRs come from a man between 18 and 35 years old who had mild COVID-19 (a few samples of this study predate the infection). Cell type and time point are not known.

There are a few counts of this clonotype. The V gene is TRBV5-1, the J gene TRBJ2-3; TRBD1 or TRBD2 may be the D gene (5 bases each). The germline V gene has CDR1 SGHRS and CDR2 YFSETQ. V was cut by 1 base and J by 2 bases, with 17 bases left in between. There are 17 residues in the CDR3. The CDR3 bases are TGCGCCAGCAGCTTGAGGGGCAGGGAGAGGATCACAGATACGCAGTATTTT. Its protein product is CASSLRGRERITDTQYF.

This clonotype occurred a few times. V usage is TRBV30 and J usage is TRBJ2-7; TRBD1 matches 8 bases. The CDR3 is made up of 14 amino acids. Germline-derived CDR1 and CDR2 are GTSNPN and SVGIG (reference sequence). V lost 1 base, J lost 2 bases, and 4 bases stayed unmatched. CDR3 nucleotide sequence: TGTGCCTGGAGTGCCGGACAGGGTACCTACGAGCAGTACTTC. Amino acids: CAWSAGQGTYEQYF.

The chain joins TRBV7-9 to TRBJ2-4; tentatively, D is TRBD2 (5 bases). Trimming removed 5 bases at V and 0 bases at J, with 17 bases between. Germline CDR1 and CDR2: SEHNR and FQNEAQ (reference sequence). The CDR3 extends over 17 amino acids. The CDR3 protein is CASSDFAGNIAKNIQYF. CDR3 in DNA: TGTGCCAGCAGCGACTTCGCCGGGAACATAGCCAAAAACATTCAGTACTTC.

This clonotype was recorded many times. The rearrangement links TRBV6-2 or TRBV6-3 to TRBJ2-1; 8 nucleotides align to TRBD2. This CDR3 spans 14 amino acids. Trimming removed 6 bases from V and 9 bases from J; junction bases left unmatched: 10. Germline V lookup: CDR1 MNHEY, CDR2 SVGEGT. CDR3 nucleotide sequence: TGTGCCAGCAGAAAAACGGGGGGGCCGGGTGAGCAGTTCTTC. Protein product: CASRKTGGPGEQFF.

This rearrangement joins TRBV20-1 to TRBJ2-3, with TRBD2 identical over 10 bases. Germline lookup yields CDR1 DFQATT and CDR2 SNEGSKA (reference sequence). The CDR3 covers 16 residues. The ends lost 5 bases at V and 0 bases at J; junction bases unmatched: 8. The CDR3 DNA is TGCAGTGCTTCCGGACTAGCGGAAGACAGCACAGATACGCAGTATTTT. Translating gives CSASGLAEDSTDTQYF.

This chain joins TRBV29-1 and TRBJ2-1; either TRBD1 or TRBD2 may fit D (6 bases each). The CDR3 runs to 14 residues. The germline V and J ends were trimmed by 7 bases and 5 bases, with 18 bases remaining between them. Germline V CDR1 and CDR2: SQVTM, ANQGSEA. CDR3 amino acids: CSAGGRGGDNEQFF. The DNA for the CDR3 is TGCAGCGCCGGCGGCAGGGGAGGCGACAATGAGCAGTTCTTC.

A few counts support this clonotype. This chain connects TRBV15 to TRBJ2-3; a weak D match, TRBD2 (5 bases). Germline V gene sequence: CDR1 LNHNV, CDR2 YYDKDF (reference sequence). The CDR3 is made up of 13 amino acids. V lost 8 bases to trimming and J lost 1 base, with 10 bases between them. The CDR3 DNA reads as TGTGCCACCCGGTGGCGGGGCACAGATACGCAGTATTTT. The encoded protein is CATRWRGTDTQYF.

The chain joins TRBV20-1 to TRBJ2-7; unclear D gene. Trimming took off 5 bases at V and 1 base at J, with 12 bases between the two ends. The CDR3 length is 13 residues. The germline V gene has CDR1 DFQATT and CDR2 SNEGSKA (reference sequence). The CDR3 DNA follows: TGCAGTGCTCCTACACGGAATTCCTACGAGCAGTACTTC. It codes for CSAPTRNSYEQYF.

For this clonotype: A much larger clone is a single base away; this may be a read error. The chain carries TRBV7-2 and TRBJ1-2; TRBD1 agrees at 7 bases. The germline V gene encodes CDR1 SGHTA and CDR2 FQGNSA. This CDR3 has 14 amino acids. With V trimmed by 5 bases and J by 0 bases, 3 bases remained unmatched. The CDR3 DNA sequence: TGTGCCAGCAGCCCGACAGGGACTAACTATGGCTACACCTTC. As protein: CASSPTGTNYGYTF.

The chain links TRBV27 to TRBJ2-3, with TRBD2 matching 12 bases. The CDR3 runs 14 residues. Looked up from germline, CDR1 is MNHEY and CDR2 is SMNVEV (reference sequence). V was clipped by 7 bases and J by 6 bases; unmatched bases: 5. The CDR3 DNA is TGTGCCAGCAAGACTAGCGGGGGTATGGATACGCAGTATTTT. Translation: CASKTSGGMDTQYF.